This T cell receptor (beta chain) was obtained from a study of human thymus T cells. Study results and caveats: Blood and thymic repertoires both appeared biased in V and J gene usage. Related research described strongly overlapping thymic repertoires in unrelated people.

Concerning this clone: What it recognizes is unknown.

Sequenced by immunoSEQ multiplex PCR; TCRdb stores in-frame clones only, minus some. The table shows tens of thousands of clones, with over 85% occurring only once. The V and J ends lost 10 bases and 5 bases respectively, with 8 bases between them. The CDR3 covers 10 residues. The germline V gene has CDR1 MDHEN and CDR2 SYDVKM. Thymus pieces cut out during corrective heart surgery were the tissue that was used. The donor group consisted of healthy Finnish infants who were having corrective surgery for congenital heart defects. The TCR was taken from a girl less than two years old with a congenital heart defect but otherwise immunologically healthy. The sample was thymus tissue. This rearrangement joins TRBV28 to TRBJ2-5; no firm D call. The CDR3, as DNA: TGTGCCACCTACGGGGAGACCCAGTACTTC. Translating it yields CATYGETQYF.